Below, one T cell receptor beta chain is given with its context. Its recognized antigen is unknown. Base-call qualities are not available, and no considerably larger clone is one nucleotide away. The library was made by the immunoSEQ multiplex PCR assay. Around 92,000 TCR templates per sample were assayed by the deep sequencing platform. Genomic DNA extracted from sorted T cells was used for TCRbeta CDR3 sequencing. As for the original processing: The R programming language was used for clonal analysis of the TCRbeta CDR3 data. Alloreactive CD4+ and CD8+ clones were defined by comparing unstimulated samples with post-reaction CFSE-low samples. Regulatory or non-regulatory origin was assigned to alloreactive CD4+ clones by matching of sequences to sorted unstimulated Treg and non-Treg repertoires. The table comes from immuneACCESS by way of TCRdb, which keeps in-frame sequences with V and J called. Part of the clones is missing from these tables; in studies checked, under half for an unresolved V gene and the rest for unknown reasons. That table supplies the V and J calls and clone size; D and trimming were determined from the DNA. In this sample the table shows over 85,000 clones, roughly 92% of which occur a single time. Clones ranked in the top ten supply 1% to 1.5% of the sample.

The CDR3 measures 12 amino acids from cysteine to phenylalanine. Solely the CDR3 DNA is kept, with 36 bases framed from the first base. The sample comes from a study of siplizumab effects on memory and regulatory T cells (dated by TCRdb to 2018 to 2020). A note on the overall study: The study examined how the anti-CD2 antibody siplizumab affects alloreactive T-cell subsets in allogeneic mixed lymphocyte reactions built from human PBMCs. Results and caveats for the whole study, not just this receptor: Compared with memory T cells, unstimulated naive T cells appeared more diverse, and naive cells seemed to make a substantial contribution to the alloresponse. Because sequences below about 10^-5 frequency were poorly captured, only a minor fraction of alloreactive clones could be mapped to unstimulated subsets. Siplizumab significantly reduced the cumulative frequency of alloreactive sequences traceable to unstimulated CD4+ memory T cells. About 80-96% of proliferating CD4+ or CD8+ clones could not be given a naive or memory phenotype. Among mappable alloreactive CD4+ clones, an average Treg-derived fraction of about 70% was observed with siplizumab, compared with 26.9% in control reactions. The suppressive function of proliferating Tregs from siplizumab cultures was not functionally confirmed.

Sorted unstimulated T cells and proliferating T cells recovered from mixed lymphocyte reactions were subjected to TCRbeta CDR3 sequencing. Fresh whole blood from roughly ten HLA-typed healthy donors was used to isolate PBMCs. The source of this sequence is a human donor in good health. What was sequenced was CD4+ T cells sorted from blood. This chain joins TRBV21-1 to TRBJ2-5. TRBV21-1 is deemed a pseudogene. The CDR3: CASSKWTETQYF. The nucleotide sequence reads as follows: TGTGCCAGCAGCAAATGGACAGAGACCCAGTACTTC.